There are a few counts of the clone carrying this T cell receptor beta chain. Its antigen is unidentified. This sample was taken from a study of cytomegalovirus exposure and HLA in healthy donors. Background on the study: Early released data had around 89 million unique TCRs, all coming from HLA-typed donors. Of some 400 genotyped donors, 80% to 85% grouped in the Caucasian-associated ancestry cluster. Findings and caveats of the study: It was reported in a later analysis that an Asian-associated ancestry cluster showed fewer N-insertions than the 666-donor mean.

The PCR had 60 Vbeta and 13 Jbeta primers. Some clones are missing from TCRdb's copy, which holds only in-frame ones; the method was immunoSEQ multiplex PCR. The sample has over 150,000 clones; 75% to 85% are singletons. Germline assignment: CDR1 MDHEN and CDR2 SYDVKM. The CDR3 spans 15 residues. V gave up 5 bases and J gave up 5 bases; unmatched junction bases: 4. This sequence joins TRBV28 and TRBJ2-3; TRBD2 matches 13 bases. Sequencing used PBMCs. The clonotype was recovered from a woman in her twenties or thirties in good health and CMV-seropositive. CDR3 amino acids: CASSIRLAGGDTQYF. The CDR3 region has the DNA TGTGCCAGCAGTATCCGACTAGCGGGAGGAGATACGCAGTATTTT.